The 31 T cell receptor beta chains reported below all come from one sample, sequenced in a study of molecular identifiers for immune sequencing clone quantification. TCRdb reprocessed the PCR reads via MiXCR and lists one record per CDR3 protein. This sample yields 88,000 or so distinct CDR3 sequences, of which about 21% are seen a single time; 0.85% to 1.2% belongs to the top ten. Sequenced sample: naive CD8+ T cells from blood, with Jurkat cell RNA spiked in. Subset given: FACS-sorted CD8+CD4-CCR7+CD45RA+ naive T cells. All receptors come from a human donor in good health. Some libraries in this study had Jurkat cell RNA spiked in.

The CDR3 loop reads CATSRDRGDDEQYF. The CDR3 nucleotides read TGTGCCACCAGCAGAGATAGAGGGGACGACGAGCAGTACTTC. This chain joins TRBV15 and TRBJ2-7; D may correspond to TRBD1 or TRBD2 (5 bases each). The CDR3 has 14 amino acids. V was clipped by 0 bases and J by 5 bases, with 11 bases between them. The germline CDR1 and CDR2 sequences are LNHNV and YYDKDF (reference sequence).

The sample holds many counts of this clonotype. The gene calls are TRBV27 and TRBJ1-5, with TRBD1 identical over 12 bases. CDR3 length equals 14 residues. Germline values: CDR1 MNHEY, CDR2 SMNVEV (reference sequence). V lost 5 bases, J lost 7 bases, and 3 bases stayed unmatched. The CDR3 spells CASSLGTGGQPQHF. CDR3 DNA sequence: TGTGCCAGCAGTCTCGGGACAGGGGGCCAGCCCCAGCATTTT.

This clonotype was found a few times. The V call is TRBV27, the J call TRBJ2-2, with 8 bases lining up with TRBD2. V was clipped by 2 bases and J by 2 bases; unmatched bases: 7. The germline V gene encodes CDR1 MNHEY and CDR2 SMNVEV (reference sequence). The CDR3 spans 17 residues. CDR3 sequence: CASSLKAGGQNTGELFF. The DNA for the CDR3 is TGTGCCAGCAGTTTAAAGGCGGGAGGACAAAACACCGGGGAGCTGTTTTTT.

This clonotype was counted only a few times. The chain employs TRBV6-2 or TRBV6-3 and TRBJ2-7; no firm D call. This CDR3 region has 15 residues. Trimming removed 6 bases at V and 4 bases at J, with 19 bases between. Per the germline V gene, CDR1 is MNHEY and CDR2 is SVGEGT. As DNA, the CDR3 is TGTGCCAGCAGCCCTCAGACGGATTCCAATTACGAGCAGTACTTC. This encodes CASSPQTDSNYEQYF.

Points on this clonotype: A much larger clone lies one base from this, so it may be a read error. The rearrangement uses TRBV27 and TRBJ2-3; TRBD2 agrees at 9 bases. Germline V lookup: CDR1 MNHEY, CDR2 SMNVEV (reference sequence). V lost 6 bases to trimming and J lost 6 bases; unmatched junction nucleotides: 10. This CDR3 contains 15 residues. DNA for the CDR3: TGTGCCAGCAGAGAGGGGCGGGGGGGCAAGGATACGCAGTATTTT. Its translation is CASREGRGGKDTQYF.

This clonotype was counted at least ten times. This chain joins TRBV7-7 and TRBJ2-5, with D unresolved. In germline, CDR1 is SSHAT, CDR2 FNYEAQ (reference sequence). This CDR3 contains 16 residues. Trimming shortened V by 5 bases and J by 9 bases, and 25 bases separated the two germline ends. The CDR3 bases are TGTGCCAGCAGCCTCCCGGCACGACCAGGAGCTAGGGCCCAGTACTTC. This gives the protein CASSLPARPGARAQYF.

In regard to this clonotype: A much larger clonotype is one base distant, so this may be a read error. Likely a read error: the CDR3 ends without its conserved phenylalanine or tryptophan. The chain couples TRBV5-6 to TRBJ2-3, with D perhaps TRBD1 or TRBD2 (6 bases each). Germline CDR1 and CDR2: SGHDT and YYEEEE. V lost 4 bases and J 3 bases, leaving 15 bases between the germline ends. This CDR3 has 15 amino acids. The CDR3 DNA reads as TGTGCCAGCAGCCCCGGGGGCAAAGGGACAGATACGCAGTATCTT. It is translated as CASSPGGKGTDTQYL.

The V and J genes are TRBV5-4 and TRBJ2-3, with TRBD2 matching over 7 bases. CDR3 length: 15 residues. The ends lost 2 bases at V and 3 bases at J; junction bases unmatched: 6. Germline V gene lookup returns CDR1 SGHNT and CDR2 YYREEE (reference sequence). In DNA form, the CDR3 reads TGTGCCAGCAGCTTAAAAGGGGAGGGTACAGATACGCAGTATTTT. It codes for CASSLKGEGTDTQYF.

The chain is built from TRBV12-3 or TRBV12-4 and TRBJ2-5, with a tentative D call TRBD2 (5 bases). This CDR3 is built from 13 residues. Trimming removed 5 bases from V and 2 bases from J, with 9 bases in between. CDR3 DNA: TGTGCCAGCAGTCGGACTTTTCAAGAGACCCAGTACTTC. Residues: CASSRTFQETQYF.

This clonotype was seen repeatedly, ten times or more. The chain joins TRBV6-5 to TRBJ2-7; 7 nucleotides agree with TRBD1. Trimming at V came to 4 bases and at J to 4 bases, leaving 4 bases not matched to a gene. The CDR3 has 13 residues. Germline-derived CDR1 and CDR2 are MNHEY and SVGAGI. CDR3 nucleotides: TGTGCCAGCAGTTCAGGGGGAAAGTACGAGCAGTACTTC. Protein sequence: CASSSGGKYEQYF.

The table lists this clonotype with a few counts. The genes are TRBV6-2 or TRBV6-3 and TRBJ2-7; the match to TRBD2 covers 11 bases. V gave up 5 bases and J gave up 0 bases; unmatched junction bases: 6. Germline values: CDR1 MNHEY, CDR2 SVGEGT. The CDR3 spans 16 residues. In DNA form, the CDR3 reads TGTGCCAGCAGTCTGACGACTAGCGGGGTCTCCTACGAGCAGTACTTC. The encoded protein is CASSLTTSGVSYEQYF.

This clonotype appeared a few times. The chain is built from TRBV27 and TRBJ2-2, with 11 bases matching TRBD1. The germline CDR1 and CDR2 sequences are MNHEY and SMNVEV (reference sequence). There are 18 residues in the CDR3. The junction had 10 bases not matched to a gene; V was cut back by 2 bases and J by 5 bases. The CDR3 is CASSLGQGAHQITGELFF. Written as DNA, the CDR3 is TGTGCCAGCAGTTTAGGACAGGGGGCGCACCAGATTACCGGGGAGCTGTTTTTT.

As for this clonotype: A much larger clone sits a single nucleotide away, making a read error possible. The chain carries TRBV18 and TRBJ2-3, with 7 positions matching TRBD1. Germline-derived CDR1 and CDR2 are KGHSH and LQKENI. The CDR3 loop spans 15 amino acids. The CDR3 sequence: CASSREGQNTDAQYF. CDR3 sequence (DNA): TGTGCCAGCTCAAGAGAGGGACAGAACACAGATGCGCAGTATTTT.

This clonotype was counted only a few times. V gene TRBV4-3 combines with J gene TRBJ2-3; D possibly matches TRBD1 or TRBD2 (5 bases each). Trimming pared 0 bases from V and 5 bases from J, leaving 15 bases between. This CDR3 has 16 residues. The germline V gene encodes CDR1 LGHNA and CDR2 YSLEER. CDR3 residues: CASSQDGGAHGDTQYF. CDR3 in DNA: TGCGCCAGCAGCCAAGATGGGGGTGCACACGGAGATACGCAGTATTTT.

This clonotype was seen ten or more times. The chain couples TRBV30 to TRBJ2-7; D is unresolved. The CDR3 sequence is 13 residues long. Germline CDR1 is GTSNPN and CDR2 is SVGIG (reference sequence). The V and J ends lost 2 bases and 3 bases respectively, with 11 bases between them. The CDR3 protein is CAWSTVRVYEQYF. The DNA of the CDR3 is TGTGCCTGGAGTACAGTACGGGTCTACGAGCAGTACTTC.

This clonotype was seen ten or more times. The chain combines TRBV12-3 or TRBV12-4 with TRBJ1-5, with D unclear. V shed 7 bases and J shed 2 bases, with 15 bases lying between them. The CDR3 is made up of 15 amino acids. Written as DNA, the CDR3 is TGTGCCAGCACCCCCGGCCTGGCGGGCAATCAGCCCCAGCATTTT. Translated, it gives CASTPGLAGNQPQHF.

The genes are TRBV30 and TRBJ2-2; D is unresolved. Germline CDR1 and CDR2: GTSNPN and SVGIG (reference sequence). The CDR3 is 12 residues long. The ends were cut back, 3 bases at V and 9 bases at J, with 11 bases in the middle. The CDR3 is CAWSRVAWELFF. The CDR3 DNA follows: TGTGCCTGGAGCCGGGTGGCCTGGGAGCTGTTTTTT.

The table lists this clonotype with a few counts. The chain couples TRBV20-1 to TRBJ2-1; maybe TRBD1 (6 bases). The germline V gene encodes CDR1 DFQATT and CDR2 SNEGSKA (reference sequence). The CDR3 totals 15 residues. V lost 6 bases, J lost 4 bases, and 19 bases lay in between. CDR3 amino acids: CSARTVLYPYNEQFF. CDR3 DNA: TGCAGTGCGAGGACAGTCCTCTATCCTTACAATGAGCAGTTCTTC.

About this clonotype: A much larger clone differs from this one at a single base, so this may be a read error. The chain employs TRBV6-5 and TRBJ2-3; perhaps TRBD2 as D (6 bases). This CDR3 spans 15 amino acids. Germline loops: CDR1 MNHEY, CDR2 SVGAGI. CDR3 residues: CASLRRGRSTGTQYF. The CDR3 DNA reads TGTGCCAGCCTCCGGCGGGGCCGGAGCACAGGTACGCAGTATTTT.

This clonotype was counted ten times or more. The gene calls are TRBV6-5 and TRBJ2-7; 7 bases are a match to TRBD1. Per the germline V gene, CDR1 is MNHEY and CDR2 is SVGAGI. CDR3 length equals 13 residues. The V and J ends lost 5 bases and 4 bases, in that order; junction bases with no gene match: 5. Written as DNA, the CDR3 is TGTGCCAGCAGTATGGACAGGACATACGAGCAGTACTTC. Translated, it gives CASSMDRTYEQYF.

This clonotype showed up many times. The chain is built from TRBV24-1 and TRBJ1-1; 9 bases are a match to TRBD1. The CDR3 contains 20 residues. Germline V gene sequence: CDR1 KGHDR, CDR2 SFDVKD. J lost 6 bases, V lost 4 bases, and 23 bases had no gene match. The CDR3 DNA is TGTGCCACCAGTGACATCTTGCCGGGACAGGGTCATACGGAGAAGCCTGAAGCTTTCTTT. This translates into CATSDILPGQGHTEKPEAFF.

About this clonotype itself: This may be a read error: a much more frequent sequence differs by one nucleotide. V and J are TRBV12-3 or TRBV12-4 and TRBJ2-5, with D possibly matching TRBD1 (6 bases). The CDR3 loop spans 16 amino acids. Here the CDR3 reads CASTMGSGEGEEIQYF. CDR3 DNA: TGTGCCAGCACCATGGGGTCAGGGGAAGGAGAAGAGATCCAGTACTTC.

This clonotype showed up just a few times. CDR3 in amino acids: CASSLWLASTDTQYF. For the CDR3, the DNA is TGTGCCAGCAGTTTATGGCTAGCTAGCACAGATACGCAGTATTTT. This rearrangement joins TRBV28 to TRBJ2-3, with D possibly TRBD2 on 5 matching bases. From germline, CDR1 is MDHEN and CDR2 SYDVKM. Trimming took off 0 bases at V and 0 bases at J, with 7 bases between the two ends. The CDR3 consists of 15 residues.

In this sample, this clonotype turned up a few times. The chain joins TRBV12-3 or TRBV12-4 to TRBJ2-7; D might be TRBD1 (5 bases). The CDR3 has 13 residues. The V end was cut by 6 bases, the J end by 0 bases, with 9 bases between. In DNA, the CDR3 is TGTGCCAGCAGGGACATCTACTCCTACGAGCAGTACTTC. Translating gives CASRDIYSYEQYF.

This clonotype came up many times. The rearrangement uses TRBV27 and TRBJ1-5; D might be TRBD1 (5 bases). CDR1 is MNHEY, CDR2 SMNVEV, per germline (reference sequence). Trimming shortened V by 5 bases and J by 5 bases, and 10 bases separated the two germline ends. This CDR3 contains 13 residues. CDR3 sequence (DNA): TGTGCCAGCAGTAGGGGACCCCATCAGCCCCAGCATTTT. This codes for CASSRGPHQPQHF.

This clonotype was counted at least ten times. The gene calls are TRBV7-9 and TRBJ2-7; 12 bases are a match to TRBD2. CDR3 length equals 16 residues. CDR1 and CDR2 from the germline V gene are SEHNR and FQNEAQ (reference sequence). V gave up 4 bases and J gave up 4 bases; unmatched junction bases: 8. The CDR3 DNA follows: TGTGCCAGCAGCTCTAGCGGGAGGGCCGTCGGGTACGAGCAGTACTTC. Translating gives CASSSSGRAVGYEQYF. Full variable domain (rest looked up from reference TRBV7-9 and TRBJ2-7): DTGVSQNPRHKITKRGQNVTFRCDPISEHNRLYWYRQTLGQGPEFLTYFQNEAQLEKSRLLSDRFSAERPKGSFSTLEIQRTEQGDSAMYLCASSSSGRAVGYEQYFGPGTRLTVT.

V usage is TRBV11-3 and J usage is TRBJ2-7, with 7 bases fitting TRBD2. V lost 1 base, J lost 3 bases, and 12 bases stayed unmatched. Germline CDR1 is SGHNT and CDR2 is YENEEA. This CDR3 has 17 amino acids. CDR3 residues: CASSLGWGLLERYEQYF. Here the CDR3 DNA reads TGTGCCAGCAGCTTAGGGTGGGGACTACTAGAGCGCTACGAGCAGTACTTC.

This clonotype was observed at least ten times. The chain combines TRBV7-9 with TRBJ2-2; D is unresolved. The germline CDR1 and CDR2 sequences are SEHNR and FQNEAQ (reference sequence). The CDR3 extends over 12 amino acids. V was clipped by 3 bases and J by 6 bases, with 5 bases between them. CDR3 sequence reads: CASSFTAGELFF. CDR3 DNA sequence: TGTGCCAGCAGCTTTACAGCCGGGGAGCTGTTTTTT.

The chain joins TRBV6-1 to TRBJ2-3; 8 bases align to TRBD1. The length of the CDR3 is 15 residues. The V and J ends lost 10 bases and 0 bases, in that order; junction bases with no gene match: 9. Germline V CDR1 and CDR2: MNHNS, SASEGT. CDR3 sequence reads: CAITQGASSTDTQYF. The CDR3, as DNA: TGTGCCATAACCCAGGGGGCCTCTAGCACAGATACGCAGTATTTT.

Notes on this clonotype: One end of the junction does not line up with germline, which may come from a read error. The chain links TRBV2 to TRBJ2-3; 8 positions match TRBD2. CDR1 and CDR2 from the germline V gene are SNHLY and FYNNEI. The CDR3 is 15 residues long. The CDR3 loop reads CASRLAGSRTDAQYF. The DNA of the CDR3 is TGTGCCTCCCGTTTAGCGGGGAGTCGCACAGATGCGCAGTATTTT. Complete variable domain (other parts from reference TRBV2 and TRBJ2-3): EPEVTQTPSHQVTQMGQEVILRCVPISNHLYFYWYRQILGQKVEFLVSFYNNEISEKSEIFDDQFSVERPDGSNFTLKIRSTKLEDSAMYFCASRLAGSRTDAQYFGPGTRLTVL.

The chain uses TRBV7-8 and TRBJ2-7; D perhaps matches TRBD1 (6 bases). V shed 3 bases and J shed 4 bases, with 22 bases lying between them. There are 17 residues in the CDR3. CDR1 is SGHVS and CDR2 is FQNEAQ in the germline V gene. The CDR3 sequence is CASSFGSGTPPEYEQYF. CDR3 sequence (DNA): TGTGCCAGCAGCTTCGGTAGTGGGACACCGCCTGAGTACGAGCAGTACTTC. Complete variable domain (other parts from reference TRBV7-8 and TRBJ2-7): GAGVSQSPRYKVAKRGQDVALRCDPISGHVSLFWYQQALGQGPEFLTYFQNEAQLDKSGLPSDRFFAERPEGSVSTLKIQRTQQEDSAVYLCASSFGSGTPPEYEQYFGPGTRLTVT.